This TCR beta chain originates from a study of T cells in Graves' hyperthyroidism and ophthalmopathy. Study-wide results and caveats: Most thyroid clonotypes that were expanded above 0.001 also turned up in blood.

Germline lookup yields CDR1 MGHDK and CDR2 SYGVNS. The CDR3 spans 13 residues. The V gene end was trimmed by 4 bases and the J gene end by 8 bases; junction bases not matched to a gene: 6. Regions amplified from RNA transcripts were the TCR beta CDR3 regions. The HTBI primer set drove a first-round RT-PCR of the TCR CDR3. From the multiplex PCR reads, TCRdb called clonotypes with MiXCR, one entry per CDR3 protein. The sample holds hundreds of thousands of distinct CDR3 sequences; 14% are singletons and the top ten take roughly a tenth. It was uncontrolled infection, other autoimmune disease, pregnancy or lactation that excluded patients. Comment on this clonotype: Its antigen remains unidentified.

Material for sequencing was blood. The chain joins TRBV25-1 to TRBJ1-2; TRBD1 matches 8 bases. The clonotype was recovered from a woman between 18 and 30 years old with Graves' hyperthyroidism. Written as DNA, the CDR3 is TGTGCCAGCAGTGCACGGGACAGGTGGGGCTACACCTTC. As protein: CASSARDRWGYTF.